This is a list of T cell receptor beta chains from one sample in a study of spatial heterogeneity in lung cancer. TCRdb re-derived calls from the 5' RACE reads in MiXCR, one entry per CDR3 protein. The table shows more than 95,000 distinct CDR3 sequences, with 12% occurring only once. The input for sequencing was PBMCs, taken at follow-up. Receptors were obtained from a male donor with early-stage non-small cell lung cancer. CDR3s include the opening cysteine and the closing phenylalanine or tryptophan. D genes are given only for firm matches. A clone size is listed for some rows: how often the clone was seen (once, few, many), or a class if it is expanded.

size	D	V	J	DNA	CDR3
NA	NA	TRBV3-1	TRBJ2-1	TGTGCCAGCAGCCCTTTGGAGAGTTACAATGAGCAGTTCTTC	CASSPLESYNEQFF
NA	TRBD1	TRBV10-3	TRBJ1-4	TGTGCCATCAGTCACGGGACAGGCCGGGGTAATGAAAAACTGTTTTTT	CAISHGTGRGNEKLFF
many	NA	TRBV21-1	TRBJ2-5	TGTGCCAGCAGCATCCGGGAGACCCAGTACTTC	CASSIRETQYF
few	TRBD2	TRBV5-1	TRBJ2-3	TGCGCCAGCAGCGTCTCCGGGACTAGCTCTCCGGATACGCAGTATTTT	CASSVSGTSSPDTQYF
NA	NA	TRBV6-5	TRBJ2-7	TGTGCCAGCAGTTACCGACATGGGAGGACCTACGAGCAGTACTTC	CASSYRHGRTYEQYF
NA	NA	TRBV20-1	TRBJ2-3	TGCAGTGCTAGGAGGCTAAGCACAGATACGCAGTATTTT	CSARRLSTDTQYF
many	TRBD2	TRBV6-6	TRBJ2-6	TGTGCCAGCTCGGGGGGCTCTGGGGCCAACGTCCTGACTTTC	CASSGGSGANVLTF
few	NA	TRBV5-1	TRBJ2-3	TGCGCCAGCAGCTTGGAGGAAGATACGCAGTATTTT	CASSLEEDTQYF
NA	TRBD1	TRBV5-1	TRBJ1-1	TGCGCCAGCAGCTCACCGGGACAGGGGACTGAAGCTTTCTTT	CASSSPGQGTEAFF
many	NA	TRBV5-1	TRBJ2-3	TGCGCCAGCAGCTTAGTGGGGACGGGAGATACGCAGTATTTT	CASSLVGTGDTQYF
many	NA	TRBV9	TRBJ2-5	TGTGCCAGCAGCCCCCAGGGGTTACAAGAGACCCAGTACTTC	CASSPQGLQETQYF
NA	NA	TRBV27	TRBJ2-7	TGTGCCAGCAGTTTTGGCGCAGGGTCCTACGAGCAGTACTTC	CASSFGAGSYEQYF
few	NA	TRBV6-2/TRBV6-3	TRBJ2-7	TGTGCCAGCAGCAGCCCCTGGGAGCAGTACTTC	CASSSPWEQYF
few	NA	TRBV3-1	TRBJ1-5	TGTGCCAGCAGCCAAGCAGGGGTGGGCAATCAGCCCCAGCATTTT	CASSQAGVGNQPQHF
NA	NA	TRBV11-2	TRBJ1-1	TGTGCCAGCAGCTCACGGGAATCCGCTGAAGCTTTCTTT	CASSSRESAEAFF
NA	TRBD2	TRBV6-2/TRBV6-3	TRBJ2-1	TGTGCCAGCAGTTACGGGGCTAGCGGAAGCTCCTACAATGAGCAGTTCTTC	CASSYGASGSSYNEQFF
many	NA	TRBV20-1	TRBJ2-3	TGCAGTCCCCCCCAAGCGGCTAGAGGGGATACGCAGTATTTT	CSPPQAARGDTQYF
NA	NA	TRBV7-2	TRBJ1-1	TGTGCCAGCGCTTTCCATAGGGGTGAAGCTTTCTTT	CASAFHRGEAFF
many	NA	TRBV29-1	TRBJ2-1	TGCAGCGGGGACCGCGGCGCGCAGTTCTTC	CSGDRGAQFF
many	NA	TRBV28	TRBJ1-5	TGTGCCAGCAGTTTCTCCGACGGGCAGCATCGGTATAGCAATCAGCCCCAGCATTTT	CASSFSDGQHRYSNQPQHF
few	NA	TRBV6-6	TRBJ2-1	TGTGCCAGCAGTTACAGTGTGGAGAACTACTTCTTC	CASSYSVENYFF
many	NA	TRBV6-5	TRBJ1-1	TGTGCCAGCAAGGGACGGGGCACTGAAGCTTTCTTT	CASKGRGTEAFF
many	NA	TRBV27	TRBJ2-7	TGTGCCAGCAGTTTGACGACTAGGCGTAGCTCCTACGAGCAGTACTTC	CASSLTTRRSSYEQYF
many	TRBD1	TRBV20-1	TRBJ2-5	TGCAGTGCTAGCCGGGGGACAGGTCAAGAGACCCAGTACTTC	CSASRGTGQETQYF
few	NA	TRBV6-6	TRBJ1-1	TGTGCCAGCAGTCTCCGGCGGCGGAGTCGCACTGAAGCTTTCTTT	CASSLRRRSRTEAFF
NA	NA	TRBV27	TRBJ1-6	TGTGCCAGCAGGCCTCGCACCCTTGGGCGGCAGGGAGTATCGAGGGAACCCCTCCACTTT	CASRPRTLGRQGVSREPLHF
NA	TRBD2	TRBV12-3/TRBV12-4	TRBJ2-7	TGTGCCAGCACTCTAGCGGGCCACTCCTACGAGCAGTACTTC	CASTLAGHSYEQYF
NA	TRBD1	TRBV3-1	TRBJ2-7	TGTGCCAGCAGCCAAACTACAGGGGGATACGAGCAGTACTTC	CASSQTTGGYEQYF